A selection of T cell receptor beta chains follows, all from one sample in a study of cytomegalovirus exposure and HLA in healthy donors. The protocol was immunoSEQ multiplex PCR, while the TCRdb copy is restricted to in-frame clones and leaves out a portion. The table shows over 150,000 clones, with about 63% occurring only once. Sequencing was done on a sample of PBMCs. All receptors derive from a middle-aged woman in good health and CMV-seropositive. CDR3s include the opening cysteine and the closing phenylalanine or tryptophan. A D gene is named only where the DNA matches it firmly. Expanded clones are given a class, and other clones once, few, many or no size at all.

D gene | J gene | clone size | V gene | CDR3 DNA | CDR3 protein
. | TRBJ2-7 | . | TRBV28 | TGTGCCAGCAGTTTAATAAACGAGCAGTACTTC | CASSLINEQYF
. | TRBJ1-5 | few | TRBV6-1 | TGTGCCAGCAGTGAAGCGGCAGGGGAAAATCAGCCCCAGCATTTT | CASSEAAGENQPQHF
TRBD1 | TRBJ2-5 | . | TRBV15 | TGTGCCACCAGCAGAGATCTGACAGGGGGACAAGAGACCCAGTACTTC | CATSRDLTGGQETQYF
TRBD1 | TRBJ2-7 | . | TRBV6-5 | TGTGCCAGCAGTTACGACAGGGACCGTTACGTGCAGTACTTC | CASSYDRDRYVQYF
. | TRBJ2-7 | few | TRBV21-1 | TGTGCCACCGGGATGGGACTGAGCTCCTACGAGCAGTACTTC | CATGMGLSSYEQYF
TRBD1 | TRBJ2-1 | once | TRBV19 | TGTGCCGCCAGGACAGGGGACAGGGGGTTGGGTGAGCAGTTCTTC | CAARTGDRGLGEQFF
. | TRBJ1-6 | few | TRBV7-9 | TGTTCCAGCAGCTTAGCGGACACTCTAAGGAATTCACCCCTCCACTTT | CSSSLADTLRNSPLHF
. | TRBJ2-5 | . | TRBV9 | TGTGCCAGCAGTCCGGCCGGGGAGGAGACCCAGTACTTC | CASSPAGEETQYF
TRBD2 | TRBJ2-7 | . | TRBV28 | TGTGCCAGCAGTCCCCTGAGCGGGAGTAGCCCCTACGAGCAGTACTTC | CASSPLSGSSPYEQYF
TRBD1 | TRBJ2-7 | . | TRBV29-1 | TGCAGCGCGAAATTTCTATCTCGACAGGGGGGGTCCTACGAGCAGTACTTC | CSAKFLSRQGGSYEQYF
. | TRBJ1-3 | . | TRBV5-1 | TGCGCCGGCAGCTCCCAACAGGGAAACACCATATATTTT | CAGSSQQGNTIYF
. | TRBJ1-2 | . | TRBV29-1 | TGCAGCGTTGACAGACAGGTGTATGGCTACCCCTTC | CSVDRQVYGYPF
TRBD1 | TRBJ1-2 | few | TRBV13 | TGTGCCAGCAGCCAGATGACAGGGGCCTATGGCTACACCTTC | CASSQMTGAYGYTF
. | TRBJ2-7 | . | TRBV6-1 | TGTGCCAGCAGTGAGCCCAGGGTTGTGGACGAGCAGTACTTC | CASSEPRVVDEQYF
. | TRBJ2-7 | . | TRBV11-2 | TGTGCCAGCAGCTTAATGACGGGAAGAACCTACGAGCAGTACTTC | CASSLMTGRTYEQYF
. | TRBJ2-7 | few | TRBV27 | TGTGCCAGCAGTTTATCGATCGGGAGTTTCTACGAGCAGTACTTC | CASSLSIGSFYEQYF
TRBD1 | TRBJ1-2 | . | TRBV4-2 | TGTGCCAGCAGCCCTTGGACAGGGGAAGACTATGGCTACACCTTC | CASSPWTGEDYGYTF
TRBD2 | TRBJ2-2 | once | TRBV4-2 | TGTGCCAGCAGCCCCCCTAGCGGGACTGGGAGAACCGGGGAGCTGTTTTTT | CASSPPSGTGRTGELFF
TRBD2 | TRBJ2-7 | . | TRBV5-1 | TGCGCCAGCAGCTTCGGACTAGCGGGAGTCAAGGGCGAGCAGTACTTC | CASSFGLAGVKGEQYF
TRBD2 | TRBJ2-5 | . | TRBV2 | TGTGCCAGCAGTGGTCTAGCGGGGGAGACCCAGTACTTC | CASSGLAGETQYF
TRBD1 | TRBJ1-6 | . | TRBV6-5 | TGTGCCAGCAGTTACTCCGGGACAGGTCATTTGACACCCCTCAACTTT | CASSYSGTGHLTPLNF
TRBD2 | TRBJ2-1 | . | TRBV29-1 | TGCAGCGTTGAGCTAGCGGGAGAGGGGGCCTACAATGAGCAGTTCTTC | CSVELAGEGAYNEQFF
. | TRBJ2-2 | . | TRBV9 | TGTGCCAGCAGCGTAACAGGTCCAGGATTGAACACCGGGGAGCTGTTTTTT | CASSVTGPGLNTGELFF
. | TRBJ2-1 | . | TRBV2 | TGTGCCAGCCTGCGGGGGGGACAGGGGGGGGCTAGCGGGAGAAAAGGGACCTACAATGAGCAGTTCTTC | CASLRGGQGGASGRKGTYNEQFF
. | TRBJ1-6 | . | TRBV6-5 | TGTGCCAGCAGTTACCGTGGGGGCCGGAATTCACCCCTCCACTTT | CASSYRGGRNSPLHF
. | TRBJ2-7 | . | TRBV6-4 | TGTGCCAGCATCAAGAGAACAGGGCTCCACGAGCAGTACTTC | CASIKRTGLHEQYF
. | TRBJ2-5 | once | TRBV28 | TGTGCCAGCAGTTTGACTGAAGAGACCCAGTACTTC | CASSLTEETQYF
. | TRBJ2-3 | . | TRBV7-9 | TGTGCCAGCAGCAAAGCTGAGTTCGAGACAGATACGCAGTATTTT | CASSKAEFETDTQYF
TRBD1 | TRBJ1-2 | . | TRBV2 | TGTGCCAGCAGTGAAGCGCAGGCAGGGGGCTGGGGCTACACCTTC | CASSEAQAGGWGYTF
TRBD1 | TRBJ1-5 | . | TRBV7-8 | TGTGCCAGCAGCTTACGGTCCGACAGGGGAGGTCAGCCCCAGAATTTT | CASSLRSDRGGQPQNF
TRBD1 | TRBJ1-2 | . | TRBV6-5 | TGTGCCAGCAGTTCGGGACAGGGATATGGCTACCCCTTC | CASSSGQGYGYPF
. | TRBJ2-1 | . | TRBV27 | TGTGCCAGCCTAGCCTCGGGTGACAATGAGCAGTTCTTC | CASLASGDNEQFF
TRBD2 | TRBJ2-3 | . | TRBV7-9 | TGTGCCAGCAGCTCGAGCGGGGGGGCTCAGTATTTT | CASSSSGGAQYF
TRBD1 | TRBJ2-3 | . | TRBV14 | TGTGCCAGCAGCCCAGGGGGCAGCACAGATACGCAGTATTTT | CASSPGGSTDTQYF
TRBD2 | TRBJ2-7 | . | TRBV7-2 | TGTGCCAGCAGCTTATGGGGAGGGGAGCAGTACTTC | CASSLWGGEQYF
. | TRBJ2-1 | . | TRBV7-9 | TGTGCCAGCAGCCCACCGAGGACTGCGGCACATGAGCAGTTCTTC | CASSPPRTAAHEQFF
TRBD2 | TRBJ2-7 | . | TRBV11-2 | TGTGCCAGCAGCTACCGACTAGCGGGAGGCGAGCAGTACTTC | CASSYRLAGGEQYF
. | TRBJ2-1 | . | TRBV11-2 | TGTGCCAGCAGCCCGGAGTACCACAATGAGCAGTTCTTC | CASSPEYHNEQFF
. | TRBJ1-2 | . | TRBV4-3 | TGCGCCAGCAGCCAAGATATTGCCGGGGGATATGGCTACACCTTC | CASSQDIAGGYGYTF
. | TRBJ1-3 | . | TRBV19 | TGTGCCAGTAGTGCCCTGAGAGATGGAAACACCATATATTTT | CASSALRDGNTIYF